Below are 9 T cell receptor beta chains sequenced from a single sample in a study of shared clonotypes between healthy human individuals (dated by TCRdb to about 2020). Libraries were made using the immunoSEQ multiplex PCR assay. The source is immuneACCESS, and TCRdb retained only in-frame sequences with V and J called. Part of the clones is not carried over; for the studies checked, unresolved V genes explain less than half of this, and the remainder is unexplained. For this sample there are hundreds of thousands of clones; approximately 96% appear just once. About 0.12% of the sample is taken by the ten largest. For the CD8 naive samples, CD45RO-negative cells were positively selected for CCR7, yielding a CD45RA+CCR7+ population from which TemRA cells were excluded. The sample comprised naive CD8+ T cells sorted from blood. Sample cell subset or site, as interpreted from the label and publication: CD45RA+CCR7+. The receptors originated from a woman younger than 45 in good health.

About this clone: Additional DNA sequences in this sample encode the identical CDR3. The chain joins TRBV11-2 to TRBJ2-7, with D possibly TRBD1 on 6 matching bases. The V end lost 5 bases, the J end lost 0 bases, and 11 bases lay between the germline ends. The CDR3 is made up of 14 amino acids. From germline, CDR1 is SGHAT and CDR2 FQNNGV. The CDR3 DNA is TGTGCCAGCAGCACAGGGACGGGCTCCTACGAGCAGTACTTC. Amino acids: CASSTGTGSYEQYF.

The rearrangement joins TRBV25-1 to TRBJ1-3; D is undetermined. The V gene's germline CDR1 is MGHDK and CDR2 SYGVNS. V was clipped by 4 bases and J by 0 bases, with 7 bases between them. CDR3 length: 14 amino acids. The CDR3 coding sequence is TGTGCCAGCAGTGGACGCGCCTCTGGAAACACCATATATTTT. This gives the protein CASSGRASGNTIYF.

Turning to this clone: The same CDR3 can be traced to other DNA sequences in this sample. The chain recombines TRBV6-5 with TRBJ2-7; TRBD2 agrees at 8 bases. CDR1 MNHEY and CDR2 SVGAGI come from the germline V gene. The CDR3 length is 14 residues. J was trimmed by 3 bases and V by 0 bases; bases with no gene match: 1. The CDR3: CASSYSSGSYEQYF. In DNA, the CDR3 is TGTGCCAGCAGTTACTCCAGCGGGAGCTACGAGCAGTACTTC.

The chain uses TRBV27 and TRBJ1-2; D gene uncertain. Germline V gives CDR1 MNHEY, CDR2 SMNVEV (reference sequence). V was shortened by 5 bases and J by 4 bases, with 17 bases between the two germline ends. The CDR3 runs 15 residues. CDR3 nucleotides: TGTGCCAGCAGTCCAAACCCCCTGCCGAGCTATGGCTACACCTTC. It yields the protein CASSPNPLPSYGYTF.

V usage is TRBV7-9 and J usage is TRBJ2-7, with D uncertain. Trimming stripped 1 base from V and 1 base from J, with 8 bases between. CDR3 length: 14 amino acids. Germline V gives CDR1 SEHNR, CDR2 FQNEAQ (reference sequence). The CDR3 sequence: CASSLEARSYEQYF. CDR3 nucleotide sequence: TGTGCCAGCAGCTTAGAGGCCCGATCCTACGAGCAGTACTTC.

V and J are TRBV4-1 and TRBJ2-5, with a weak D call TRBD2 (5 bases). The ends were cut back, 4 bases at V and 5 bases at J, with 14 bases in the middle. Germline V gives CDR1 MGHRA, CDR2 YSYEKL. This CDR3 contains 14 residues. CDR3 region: CASSLRSSRETQYF. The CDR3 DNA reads TGCGCCAGCAGCCTACGATCTAGCCGGGAGACCCAGTACTTC.

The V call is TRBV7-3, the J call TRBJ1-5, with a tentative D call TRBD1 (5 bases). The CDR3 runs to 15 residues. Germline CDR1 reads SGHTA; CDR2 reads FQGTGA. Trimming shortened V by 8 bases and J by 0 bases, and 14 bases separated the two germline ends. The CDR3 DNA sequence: TGTGCCAGCTTCCGACAGATTTATAGCAATCAGCCCCAGCATTTT. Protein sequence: CASFRQIYSNQPQHF.

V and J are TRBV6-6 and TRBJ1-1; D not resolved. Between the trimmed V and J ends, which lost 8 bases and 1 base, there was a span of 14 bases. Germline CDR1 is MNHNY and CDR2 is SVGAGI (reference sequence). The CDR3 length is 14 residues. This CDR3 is CASLSGERNTEAFF. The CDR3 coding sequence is TGTGCCAGCTTAAGTGGAGAGAGGAACACTGAAGCTTTCTTT.

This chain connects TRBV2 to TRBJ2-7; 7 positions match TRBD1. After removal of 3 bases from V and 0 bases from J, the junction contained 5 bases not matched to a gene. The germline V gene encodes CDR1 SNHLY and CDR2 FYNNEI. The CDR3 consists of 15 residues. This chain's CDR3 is CASSDRQGSSYEQYF. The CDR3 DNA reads TGTGCCAGCAGTGATAGACAGGGTAGCTCCTACGAGCAGTACTTC.